Each of the 31 T cell receptor beta chains below was sequenced from the same sample in a study of T-cell memory formation after mild COVID-19. MiXCR, applied by TCRdb to the 5' RACE reads, yields one record per CDR3 protein. The data contain some 490,000 distinct CDR3 sequences, 15% to 20% of them singletons. Sequencing was done on a sample of PBMCs or a T cell subset sorted from them (not recorded which). The origin of the receptors is an adult woman who had mild COVID-19 (a few samples of this study predate the infection). Cell type and time point are not known.

The rearrangement joins TRBV29-1 to TRBJ2-1, with D unresolved. With 0 bases removed from V and 1 base from J, the gap between germline ends came to 16 bases. The CDR3 length is 17 residues. The V gene's germline CDR1 is SQVTM and CDR2 ANQGSEA. CDR3 bases: TGCAGCGTTGAAGATCACCGGAACAAGAGGTCCTACAATGAGCAGTTCTTC. Protein: CSVEDHRNKRSYNEQFF.

In its sample, this clonotype was seen a few times. The rearrangement uses TRBV24-1 and TRBJ2-7, with TRBD1 identical over 9 bases. Germline lookup yields CDR1 KGHDR and CDR2 SFDVKD. Losses at the gene ends were 3 bases for V and 2 bases for J; bases not matched to a gene: 4. The CDR3 has 15 amino acids. The CDR3 DNA reads as TGTGCCACCAGTGATCGGGACAGGGCCCCCTACGAGCAGTACTTC. This codes for CATSDRDRAPYEQYF.

The chain carries TRBV12-3 or TRBV12-4 and TRBJ2-2; no clear D. With 8 bases removed from V and 3 bases from J, the gap between germline ends came to 13 bases. This CDR3 region has 14 residues. The CDR3 is CASDDKSDTGELFF. CDR3 nucleotide sequence: TGTGCCAGCGACGACAAGTCGGACACCGGGGAGCTGTTTTTT.

There are a few counts of this clonotype. This rearrangement joins TRBV6-2 or TRBV6-3 to TRBJ2-7; 9 bases map to TRBD2. With V trimmed by 2 bases and J by 5 bases, 7 bases remained unmatched. The CDR3 has 15 amino acids. From germline, CDR1 is MNHEY and CDR2 SVGEGT. The DNA for the CDR3 is TGTGCCAGCAGTTACGGATTAGCGGGAGTAGACGAGCAGTACTTC. It is translated as CASSYGLAGVDEQYF.

This clonotype was seen only a few times. The rearrangement uses TRBV3-1 and TRBJ2-5, with D perhaps assigned TRBD1 or TRBD2 (5 bases each). V was pared by 4 bases and J by 1 base, with 7 bases between. This CDR3 has 13 amino acids. The germline CDR1 and CDR2 sequences are LGHDT and YNNKEL (reference sequence). The CDR3 sequence: CASSRGTQETQYF. The DNA of the CDR3 is TGTGCCAGCAGCCGGGGGACCCAAGAGACCCAGTACTTC.

This clonotype was seen repeatedly, ten times or more. The V gene is TRBV7-9, the J gene TRBJ2-3; D is uncertain. From germline, CDR1 is SEHNR and CDR2 FQNEAQ (reference sequence). Trimming cost V 6 bases and J 4 bases, with 17 bases left between them. CDR3 size: 15 residues. The DNA of the CDR3 is TGTGCCAGCAGTTTCGAGTTCGATAGAGCAGATACGCAGTATTTT. It encodes CASSFEFDRADTQYF.

As regards this clonotype: At one end, the junction sequence differs from germline, possibly due to a read error. This chain links TRBV7-9 with TRBJ2-7; D gene ambiguous. This CDR3 is 14 amino acids long. CDR1 SEHNR and CDR2 FQNEAQ come from the germline V gene (reference sequence). The CDR3 loop reads CASSRTEIPYGQYF. As DNA, the CDR3 is TGTGCCAGCAGCCGAACAGAGATACCGTACGGGCAGTACTTC. The whole variable domain, filled in from reference TRBV7-9 and TRBJ2-7, reads DTGVSQNPRHKITKRGQNVTFRCDPISEHNRLYWYRQTLGQGPEFLTYFQNEAQLEKSRLLSDRFSAERPKGSFSTLEIQRTEQGDSAMYLCASSRTEIPYGQYFGPGTRLTVT.

The rearrangement joins TRBV7-2 to TRBJ2-7; 8 bases map to TRBD2. Per germline, CDR1 SGHTA and CDR2 FQGNSA. V was clipped by 5 bases and J by 2 bases; unmatched bases: 5. The CDR3 extends over 14 amino acids. CDR3 nucleotides: TGTGCCAGCAGCCCCCGGGGGGGAGCCTACGAGCAGTACTTC. This sequence encodes CASSPRGGAYEQYF.

The sample holds one count of this clonotype. The rearrangement links TRBV20-1 to TRBJ1-5, with no clear D. Germline CDR1 and CDR2: DFQATT and SNEGSKA (reference sequence). The CDR3 totals 14 residues. The germline V and J ends were trimmed by 0 bases and 3 bases, with 9 bases remaining between them. The CDR3 DNA reads TGCAGTGCTAGAGAAAGACGGATCAATCAGCCCCAGCATTTT. It yields the protein CSARERRINQPQHF.

The chain couples TRBV7-2 to TRBJ1-5; D gene ambiguous. CDR3 length: 13 residues. Germline lookup yields CDR1 SGHTA and CDR2 FQGNSA. V was clipped by 3 bases and J by 7 bases, with 10 bases between them. The DNA for the CDR3 is TGTGCCAGCAGCTTCCAAAGGGAACAGCCCCAGCATTTT. Translated, it gives CASSFQREQPQHF.

This clonotype has a handful of counts. The chain joins TRBV12-3 or TRBV12-4 to TRBJ1-1; no clear D. Trimming cost V 6 bases and J 5 bases, with 13 bases left between them. The CDR3 has 13 amino acids. The chain's CDR3 is CASSPRPGTEAFF. CDR3 nucleotide sequence: TGTGCCAGCAGCCCCCGCCCTGGGACTGAAGCTTTCTTT.

The genes are TRBV5-6 and TRBJ2-3; 7 nucleotides align to TRBD1. CDR3 length: 15 amino acids. Trimming cost V 0 bases and J 4 bases; bases outside gene matches: 5. CDR1 is SGHDT and CDR2 is YYEEEE in the germline V gene. CDR3 protein: CASSLERGRADTQYF. The CDR3 nucleotides are TGTGCCAGCAGCTTGGAGAGGGGGCGCGCAGATACGCAGTATTTT.

The chain links TRBV5-1 to TRBJ1-4, with D uncertain. This CDR3 is built from 13 residues. V lost 0 bases and J 4 bases, leaving 4 bases between the germline ends. CDR1 and CDR2 from the germline V gene are SGHRS and YFSETQ. This CDR3 reads CASSLVVNEKLFF. The CDR3 DNA sequence: TGCGCCAGCAGCTTGGTAGTTAATGAAAAACTGTTTTTT.

Ten or more counts support this clonotype. V is TRBV5-1 and J is TRBJ2-5; perhaps TRBD2 as D (6 bases). V lost 7 bases and J lost 7, with 20 bases in between. Germline assignment: CDR1 SGHRS and CDR2 YFSETQ. The CDR3 extends over 14 amino acids. The CDR3 sequence: CASFDSAGPGTQYF. Here the CDR3 DNA reads TGCGCCAGCTTCGACTCTGCGGGGCCGGGGACCCAGTACTTC.

This clonotype has a handful of counts. The chain uses TRBV6-6 and TRBJ2-1; 8 bases fit TRBD2. This CDR3 comprises 16 residues. Trimming took 5 bases from V and 7 from J; bases not matched to a gene: 13. Germline V gene sequence: CDR1 MNHNY, CDR2 SVGAGI (reference sequence). CDR3 in DNA: TGTGCCAGCAGTATATACCCGGGGGGGCCTTCGAATGAGCAGTTCTTC. As protein: CASSIYPGGPSNEQFF.

The chain employs TRBV18 and TRBJ1-1; D ambiguous. Per the germline V gene, CDR1 is KGHSH and CDR2 is LQKENI. This CDR3 region has 16 residues. Trimming took off 2 bases at V and 5 bases at J, with 18 bases between the two ends. The CDR3 bases are TGTGCCAGCTCACCAAGATTTTACGATGACTGGACTGAAGCTTTCTTT. Translating gives CASSPRFYDDWTEAFF.

This clonotype came up a few times. The chain carries TRBV9 and TRBJ2-1; a possible D gene is TRBD2 (6 bases). Trimming cost V 6 bases and J 9 bases, with 13 bases left between them. There are 12 residues in the CDR3. The germline V gene has CDR1 SGDLS and CDR2 YYNGEE. This chain's CDR3 is CASTRGWGEQFF. In DNA form, the CDR3 reads TGTGCCAGCACCCGGGGGTGGGGTGAGCAGTTCTTC. The entire variable domain, with the rest obtained from reference TRBV9 and TRBJ2-1, is as follows: DSGVTQTPKHLITATGQRVTLRCSPRSGDLSVYWYQQSLDQGLQFLIQYYNGEERAKGNILERFSAQQFPDLHSELNLSSLELGDSALYFCASTRGWGEQFFGPGTRLTVL.

There are a few counts of this clonotype. V is TRBV4-1 and J is TRBJ2-7; D may be TRBD2 (5 bases). The length of the CDR3 is 14 residues. Per the germline V gene, CDR1 is MGHRA and CDR2 is YSYEKL. V was shortened by 4 bases and J by 5 bases, with 15 bases between the two germline ends. CDR3 amino acids: CASSPRSGWNEQYF. The CDR3 coding sequence is TGCGCCAGCAGCCCCCGGTCGGGATGGAACGAGCAGTACTTC.

This clonotype was seen only a few times. The genes are TRBV29-1 and TRBJ2-7; either TRBD1 or TRBD2 may fit D (5 bases each). There are 15 residues in the CDR3. Looked up from germline, CDR1 is SQVTM and CDR2 is ANQGSEA. V lost 7 bases, J lost 4 bases, and 23 bases lay in between. The CDR3 region is CSARARGTGRYEQYF. The CDR3 DNA sequence: TGCAGCGCGCGGGCCCGGGGCACAGGCAGATACGAGCAGTACTTC.

The chain employs TRBV20-1 and TRBJ2-7; tentatively, D is TRBD2 (5 bases). CDR3 length: 14 residues. CDR1 and CDR2 from the germline V gene are DFQATT and SNEGSKA (reference sequence). V was trimmed by 0 bases and J by 4 bases, leaving 13 bases between them. CDR3 sequence (DNA): TGCAGTGCTAGAGATTATAACAGCGGATACGAGCAGTACTTC. This translates into CSARDYNSGYEQYF.

This clonotype appeared a few times. The chain has TRBV4-1 and TRBJ2-1, with D perhaps being TRBD1 or TRBD2 (5 bases each). V was shortened by 6 bases and J by 2 bases, with 11 bases between the two germline ends. The CDR3 has 14 residues. In germline, CDR1 is MGHRA, CDR2 YSYEKL. The CDR3 nucleotides are TGCGCCAGCAGAGGGCAGGGAGCCTACAATGAGCAGTTCTTC. Translating gives CASRGQGAYNEQFF.

The V gene is TRBV7-2, the J gene TRBJ1-5, with 8 bases lining up with TRBD1. This CDR3 spans 13 amino acids. Unmatched junction bases numbered 5, after V lost 6 bases and J lost 7 bases. Germline CDR1 is SGHTA and CDR2 is FQGNSA. The CDR3 loop reads CASRHGQGQPQHF. Written as DNA, the CDR3 is TGTGCCAGCAGGCACGGACAGGGCCAGCCCCAGCATTTT.

The chain joins TRBV20-1 to TRBJ2-6; D might be TRBD1 or TRBD2, each matching 5 bases. Trimming removed 3 bases at V and 2 bases at J, with 5 bases between. Germline V gene data show CDR1 as DFQATT and CDR2 as SNEGSKA (reference sequence). The CDR3 has 13 amino acids. This chain's CDR3 is CSARGPGANVLTF. For the CDR3, the DNA is TGCAGTGCTAGGGGACCTGGGGCCAACGTCCTGACTTTC.

This clonotype was seen at least ten times. This sequence joins TRBV9 and TRBJ2-6; D remains ambiguous. The CDR3 extends over 16 amino acids. CDR1 SGDLS and CDR2 YYNGEE come from the germline V gene. Trimming stripped 0 bases from V and 0 bases from J, with 7 bases between. The DNA of the CDR3 is TGTGCCAGCAGCGTAGAGGTCAACTCTGGGGCCAACGTCCTGACTTTC. Translated, it gives CASSVEVNSGANVLTF.

This clonotype has a handful of counts. This chain joins TRBV4-1 and TRBJ1-3; no clear D. Germline CDR1 is MGHRA and CDR2 is YSYEKL. The CDR3 spans 14 residues. V was cut by 5 bases and J by 1 base, with 9 bases left in between. Here the CDR3 reads CASSGAGSGNTIYF. CDR3 DNA sequence: TGCGCCAGCAGCGGAGCGGGATCTGGAAACACCATATATTTT.

This clonotype was picked up a small number of times. This rearrangement joins TRBV12-3 or TRBV12-4 to TRBJ1-1; weak D call: TRBD1 (5 bases). With 1 base removed from V and 4 bases from J, the gap between germline ends came to 13 bases. The CDR3 has 15 residues. As DNA, the CDR3 is TGTGCCAGCAGTTTAGGGCAGGGCGTACGCACTGAAGCTTTCTTT. This encodes CASSLGQGVRTEAFF.

The rearrangement links TRBV20-1 to TRBJ2-1, with 9 bases aligning to TRBD1. Unmatched junction bases numbered 5, after V lost 5 bases and J lost 3 bases. There are 14 residues in the CDR3. CDR1 DFQATT and CDR2 SNEGSKA come from the germline V gene (reference sequence). CDR3 bases: TGCAGTGCTTGGACAGGGGCGGACTACAATGAGCAGTTCTTC. It translates to CSAWTGADYNEQFF.

The chain links TRBV7-6 to TRBJ2-7; 9 bases are a match to TRBD2. Per the germline V gene, CDR1 is SGHVS and CDR2 is FNYEAQ. J lost 0 bases, V lost 0 bases, and 6 bases had no gene match. The CDR3 runs 17 residues. CDR3 nucleotides: TGTGCCAGCAGCTTAGCGTACGGTAGCGGGAGCTCCTACGAGCAGTACTTC. It encodes CASSLAYGSGSSYEQYF. Supplemented by reference TRBV7-6 and TRBJ2-7, the full variable domain reads GAGVSQSPRYKVTKRGQDVALRCDPISGHVSLYWYRQALGQGPEFLTYFNYEAQQDKSGLPNDRFSAERPEGSISTLTIQRTEQRDSAMYRCASSLAYGSGSSYEQYFGPGTRLTVT.

This clonotype was seen more than once but under ten times. This rearrangement joins TRBV5-1 to TRBJ1-1; 7 bases map to TRBD1. J was trimmed by 0 bases and V by 4 bases; bases with no gene match: 15. CDR1 is SGHRS and CDR2 is YFSETQ in the germline V gene. The CDR3 loop spans 18 amino acids. CDR3 sequence: CASSSDRDSGELNTEAFF. In DNA form, the CDR3 reads TGCGCCAGCAGCAGCGACCGGGACAGCGGCGAATTGAACACTGAAGCTTTCTTT.

CDR3 protein: CASSPFRRRGRGTDTQYF. Written as DNA, the CDR3 is TGTGCCAGCAGCCCCTTCAGGAGGCGGGGGAGGGGCACAGATACGCAGTATTTT. The chain has TRBV11-2 and TRBJ2-3, with 7 nucleotides matching TRBD2. The V gene end was trimmed by 5 bases and the J gene end by 1 base; junction bases not matched to a gene: 15. This CDR3 has 18 residues. From germline, CDR1 is SGHAT and CDR2 FQNNGV.

The CDR3 bases are TGCAGCGGTGGACAGGGGGCTTCTCGGGAGCAGTACTTC. As protein: CSGGQGASREQYF. The J gene is TRBJ2-7, the V gene TRBV29-1; TRBD1 agrees at 11 bases. The germline V gene has CDR1 SQVTM and CDR2 ANQGSEA. This CDR3 contains 13 residues. The V segment lost 7 bases and the J segment 7 bases; nucleotides outside the gene matches: 9.